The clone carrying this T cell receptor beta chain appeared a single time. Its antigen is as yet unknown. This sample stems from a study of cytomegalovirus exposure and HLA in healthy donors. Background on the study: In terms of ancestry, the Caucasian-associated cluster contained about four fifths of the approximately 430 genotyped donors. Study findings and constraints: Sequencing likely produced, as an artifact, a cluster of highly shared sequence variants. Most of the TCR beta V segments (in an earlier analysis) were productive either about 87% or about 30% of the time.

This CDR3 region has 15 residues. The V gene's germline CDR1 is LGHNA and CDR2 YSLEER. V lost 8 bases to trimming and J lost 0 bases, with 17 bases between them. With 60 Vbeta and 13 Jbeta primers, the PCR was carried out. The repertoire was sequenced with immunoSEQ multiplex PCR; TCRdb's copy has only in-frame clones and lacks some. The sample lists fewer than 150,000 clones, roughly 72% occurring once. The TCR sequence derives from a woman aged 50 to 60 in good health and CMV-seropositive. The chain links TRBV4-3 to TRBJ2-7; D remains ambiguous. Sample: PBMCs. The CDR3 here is CASAWSSEDSYEQYF. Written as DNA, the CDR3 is TGCGCCAGCGCCTGGAGCAGCGAAGACTCCTACGAGCAGTACTTC.